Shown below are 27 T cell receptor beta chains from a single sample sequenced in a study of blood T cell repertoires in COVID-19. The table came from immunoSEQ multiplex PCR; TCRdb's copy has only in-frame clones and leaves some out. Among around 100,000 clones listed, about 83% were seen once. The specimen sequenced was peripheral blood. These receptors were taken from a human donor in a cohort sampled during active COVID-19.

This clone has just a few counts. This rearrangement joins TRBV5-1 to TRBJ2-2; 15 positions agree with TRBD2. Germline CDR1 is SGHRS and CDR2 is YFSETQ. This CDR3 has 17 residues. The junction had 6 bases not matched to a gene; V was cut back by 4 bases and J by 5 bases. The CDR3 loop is CASSRGLAGGYTGELFF. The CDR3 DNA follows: TGCGCCAGCAGCAGGGGACTAGCGGGAGGATATACCGGGGAGCTGTTTTTT.

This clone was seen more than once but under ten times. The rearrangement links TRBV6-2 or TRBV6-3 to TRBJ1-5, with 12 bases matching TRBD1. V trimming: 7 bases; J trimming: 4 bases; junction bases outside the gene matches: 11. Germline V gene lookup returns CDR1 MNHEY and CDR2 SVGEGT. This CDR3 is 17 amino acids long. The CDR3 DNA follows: TGTGCCAGCACCCCCTTCGGGACAGGGGGCTATAATCAGCCCCAGCATTTT. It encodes CASTPFGTGGYNQPQHF.

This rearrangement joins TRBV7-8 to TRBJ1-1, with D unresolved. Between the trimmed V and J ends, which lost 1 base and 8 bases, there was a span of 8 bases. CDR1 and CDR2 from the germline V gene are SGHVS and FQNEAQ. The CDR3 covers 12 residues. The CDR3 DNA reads TGTGCCAGCAGCTTAGTCTCGGGGGAAGCTTTCTTT. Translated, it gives CASSLVSGEAFF.

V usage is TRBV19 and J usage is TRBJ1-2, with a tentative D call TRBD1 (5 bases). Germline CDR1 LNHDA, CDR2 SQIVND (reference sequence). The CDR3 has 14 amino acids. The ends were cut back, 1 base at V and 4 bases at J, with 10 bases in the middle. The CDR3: CASSIVGLTYGYTF. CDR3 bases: TGTGCCAGTAGTATAGTGGGACTGACCTATGGCTACACCTTC. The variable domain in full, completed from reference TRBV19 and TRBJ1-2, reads DGGITQSPKYLFRKEGQNVTLSCEQNLNHDAMYWYRQDPGQGLRLIYYSQIVNDFQKGDIAEGYSVSREKKESFPLTVTSAQKNPTAFYLCASSIVGLTYGYTFGSGTRLTVV.

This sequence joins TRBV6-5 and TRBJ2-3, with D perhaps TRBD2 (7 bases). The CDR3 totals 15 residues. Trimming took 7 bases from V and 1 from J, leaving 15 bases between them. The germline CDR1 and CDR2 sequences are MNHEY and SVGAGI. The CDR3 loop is CASTLGGQGTDTQYF. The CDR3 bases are TGTGCCAGCACCCTCGGGGGGCAGGGCACAGATACGCAGTATTTT.

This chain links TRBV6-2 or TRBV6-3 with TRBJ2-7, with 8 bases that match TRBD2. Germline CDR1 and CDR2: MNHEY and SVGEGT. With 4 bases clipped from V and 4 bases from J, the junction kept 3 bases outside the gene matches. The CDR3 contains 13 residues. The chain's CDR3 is CASSSSGRYEQYF. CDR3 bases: TGTGCCAGCAGTTCGAGCGGGAGATACGAGCAGTACTTC.

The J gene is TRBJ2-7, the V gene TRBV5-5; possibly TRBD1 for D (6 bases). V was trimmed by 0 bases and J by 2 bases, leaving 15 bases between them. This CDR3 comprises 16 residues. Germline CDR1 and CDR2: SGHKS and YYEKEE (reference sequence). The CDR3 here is CASSLATGTRTYEQYF. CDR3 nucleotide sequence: TGTGCCAGCAGCTTGGCCACCGGGACAAGGACCTACGAGCAGTACTTC.

The CDR3 spells CAISPGTLNYGYTF. The CDR3, as DNA: TGTGCCATCAGCCCCGGGACACTCAACTATGGCTACACCTTC. The chain carries TRBV10-3 and TRBJ1-2; D is perhaps TRBD1 (6 bases). Germline CDR1 reads ENHRY; CDR2 reads SYGVKD. The CDR3 has 14 residues. The V gene lost 6 bases and the J gene lost 2 bases, with 13 bases spanning the gap.

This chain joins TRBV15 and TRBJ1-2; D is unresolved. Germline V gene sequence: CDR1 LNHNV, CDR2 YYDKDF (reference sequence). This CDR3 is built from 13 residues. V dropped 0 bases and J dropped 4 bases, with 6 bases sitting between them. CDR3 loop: CATSRDRSYGYTF. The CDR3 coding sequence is TGTGCCACCAGCAGAGACAGAAGCTATGGCTACACCTTC.

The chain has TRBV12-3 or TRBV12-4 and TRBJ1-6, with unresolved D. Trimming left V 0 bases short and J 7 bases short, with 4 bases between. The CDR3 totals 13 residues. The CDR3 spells CASSLASNSPLHF. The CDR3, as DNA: TGTGCCAGCAGTTTAGCGTCGAATTCACCCCTCCACTTT.

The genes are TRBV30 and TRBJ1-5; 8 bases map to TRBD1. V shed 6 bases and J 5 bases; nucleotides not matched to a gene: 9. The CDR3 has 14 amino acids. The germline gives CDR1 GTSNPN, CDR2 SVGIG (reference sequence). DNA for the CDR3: TGTGCCTGTACTCCCTGGGGACAGGATCAGCCCCAGCATTTT. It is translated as CACTPWGQDQPQHF. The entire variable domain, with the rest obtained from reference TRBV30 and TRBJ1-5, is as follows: SQTIHQWPATLVQPVGSPLSLECTVEGTSNPNLYWYRQAAGRGLQLLFYSVGIGQISSEVPQNLSASRPQDRQFILSSKKLLLSDSGFYLCACTPWGQDQPQHFGDGTRLSIL.

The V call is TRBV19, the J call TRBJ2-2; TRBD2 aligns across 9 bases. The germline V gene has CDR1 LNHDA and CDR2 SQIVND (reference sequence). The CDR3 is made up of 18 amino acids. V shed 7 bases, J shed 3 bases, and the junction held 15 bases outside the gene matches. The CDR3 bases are TGTGCCAGTACCCCCCTGCGTAGCGGGAGAGGGGACACCGGGGAGCTGTTTTTT. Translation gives CASTPLRSGRGDTGELFF.

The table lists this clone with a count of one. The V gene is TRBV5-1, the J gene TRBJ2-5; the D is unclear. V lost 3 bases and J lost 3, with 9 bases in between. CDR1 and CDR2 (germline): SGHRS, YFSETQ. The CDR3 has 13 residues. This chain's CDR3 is CASSYFLEETQYF. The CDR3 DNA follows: TGCGCCAGCAGCTACTTCTTGGAAGAGACCCAGTACTTC.

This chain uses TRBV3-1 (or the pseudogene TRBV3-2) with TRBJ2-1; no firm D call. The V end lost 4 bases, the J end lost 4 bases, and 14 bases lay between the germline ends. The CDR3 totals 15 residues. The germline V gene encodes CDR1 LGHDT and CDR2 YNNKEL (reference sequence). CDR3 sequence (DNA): TGTGCCAGCAGCCGATCAGACCCCGGGTACAATGAGCAGTTCTTC. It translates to CASSRSDPGYNEQFF.

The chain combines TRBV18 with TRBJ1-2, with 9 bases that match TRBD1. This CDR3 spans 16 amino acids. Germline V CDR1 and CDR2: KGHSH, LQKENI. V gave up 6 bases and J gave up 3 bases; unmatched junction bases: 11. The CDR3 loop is CASSPTPGQGDYGYTF. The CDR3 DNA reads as TGTGCCAGCTCGCCGACGCCGGGACAGGGCGACTATGGCTACACCTTC.

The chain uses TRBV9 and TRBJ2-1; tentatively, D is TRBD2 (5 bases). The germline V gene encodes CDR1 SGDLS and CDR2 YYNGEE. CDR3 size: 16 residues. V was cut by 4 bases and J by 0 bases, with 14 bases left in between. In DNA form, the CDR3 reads TGTGCCAGCAGCCTAGCCGGTGCGAGCTCCTACAATGAGCAGTTCTTC. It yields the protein CASSLAGASSYNEQFF.

The CDR3 loop is CASSPRTEKTSGGNTGELFF. The CDR3 DNA follows: TGTGCCAGCTCACCACGGACAGAGAAGACTAGCGGAGGCAACACCGGGGAGCTGTTTTTT. The chain combines TRBV18 with TRBJ2-2; 9 bases fit TRBD2. Germline CDR1 reads KGHSH; CDR2 reads LQKENI. With V trimmed by 1 base and J by 2 bases, 14 bases remained unmatched. The CDR3 extends over 20 amino acids.

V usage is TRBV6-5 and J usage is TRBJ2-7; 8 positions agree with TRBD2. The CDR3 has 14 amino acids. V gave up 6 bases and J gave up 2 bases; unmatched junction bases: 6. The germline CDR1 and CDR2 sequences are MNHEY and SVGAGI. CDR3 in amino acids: CASSITSGPYEQYF. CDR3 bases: TGTGCCAGCAGCATCACTAGCGGACCCTACGAGCAGTACTTC.

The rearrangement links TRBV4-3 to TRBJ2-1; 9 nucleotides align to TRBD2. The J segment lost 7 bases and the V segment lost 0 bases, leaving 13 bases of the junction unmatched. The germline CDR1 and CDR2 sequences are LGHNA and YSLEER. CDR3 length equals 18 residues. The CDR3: CASSQEFWRGGGVNEQFF. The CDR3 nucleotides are TGCGCCAGCAGCCAAGAGTTTTGGCGGGGGGGCGGAGTAAATGAGCAGTTCTTC.

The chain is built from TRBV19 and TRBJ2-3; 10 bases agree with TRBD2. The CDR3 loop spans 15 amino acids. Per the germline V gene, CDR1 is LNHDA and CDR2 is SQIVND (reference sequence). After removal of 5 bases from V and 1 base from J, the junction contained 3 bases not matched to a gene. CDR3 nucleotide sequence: TGTGCCAGTAGTGGAAGCGGGGGGGGCACAGATACGCAGTATTTT. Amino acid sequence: CASSGSGGGTDTQYF.

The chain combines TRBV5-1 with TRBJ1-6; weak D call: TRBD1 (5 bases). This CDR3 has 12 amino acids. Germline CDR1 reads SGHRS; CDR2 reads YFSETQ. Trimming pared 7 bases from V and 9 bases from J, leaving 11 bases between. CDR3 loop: CASRQGTSPLHF. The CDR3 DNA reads TGCGCCAGCCGGCAGGGTACTTCACCCCTCCACTTT.

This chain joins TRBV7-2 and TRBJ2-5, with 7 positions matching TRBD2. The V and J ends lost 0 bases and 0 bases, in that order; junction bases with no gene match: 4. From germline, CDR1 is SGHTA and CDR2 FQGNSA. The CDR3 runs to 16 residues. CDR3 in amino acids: CASSLAPGRDQETQYF. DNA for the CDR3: TGTGCCAGCAGCTTAGCCCCGGGGAGGGACCAAGAGACCCAGTACTTC. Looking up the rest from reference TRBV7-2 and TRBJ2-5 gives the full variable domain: GAGVSQSPSNKVTEKGKDVELRCDPISGHTALYWYRQSLGQGLEFLIYFQGNSAPDKSGLPSDRFSAERTGGSVSTLTIQRTQQEDSAVYLCASSLAPGRDQETQYFGPGTRLLVL.

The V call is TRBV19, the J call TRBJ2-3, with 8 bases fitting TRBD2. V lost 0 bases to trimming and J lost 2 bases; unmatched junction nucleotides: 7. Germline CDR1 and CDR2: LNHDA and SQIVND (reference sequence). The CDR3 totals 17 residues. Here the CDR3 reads CASSIDTSGAPTDTQYF. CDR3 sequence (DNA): TGTGCCAGTAGTATAGACACTAGCGGAGCGCCCACAGATACGCAGTATTTT.

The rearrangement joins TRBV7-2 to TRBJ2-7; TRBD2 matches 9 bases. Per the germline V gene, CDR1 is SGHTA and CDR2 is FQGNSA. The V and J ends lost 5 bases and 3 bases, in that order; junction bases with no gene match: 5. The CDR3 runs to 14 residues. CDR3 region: CASSLSGGIYEQYF. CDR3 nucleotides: TGTGCCAGCAGCCTAAGCGGGGGGATCTACGAGCAGTACTTC.

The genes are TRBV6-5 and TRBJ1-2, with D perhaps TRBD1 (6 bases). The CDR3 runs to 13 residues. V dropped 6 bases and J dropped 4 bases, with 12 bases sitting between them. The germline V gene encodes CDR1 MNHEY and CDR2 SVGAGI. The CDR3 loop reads CASRTGRGYGYTF. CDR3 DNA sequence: TGTGCCAGCAGAACAGGGAGAGGCTATGGCTACACCTTC.

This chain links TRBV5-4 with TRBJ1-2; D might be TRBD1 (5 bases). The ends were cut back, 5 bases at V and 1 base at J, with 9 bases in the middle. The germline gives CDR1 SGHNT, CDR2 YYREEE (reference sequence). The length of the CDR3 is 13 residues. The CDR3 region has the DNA TGTGCCAGCAGACTCGGGGGTAACTATGGCTACACCTTC. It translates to CASRLGGNYGYTF.

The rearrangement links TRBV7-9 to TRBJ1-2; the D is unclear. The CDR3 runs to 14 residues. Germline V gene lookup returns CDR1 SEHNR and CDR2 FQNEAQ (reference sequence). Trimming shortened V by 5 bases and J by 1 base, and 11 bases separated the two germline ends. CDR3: CASSPQTLNYGYTF. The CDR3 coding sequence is TGTGCCAGCAGCCCTCAGACACTTAACTATGGCTACACCTTC.